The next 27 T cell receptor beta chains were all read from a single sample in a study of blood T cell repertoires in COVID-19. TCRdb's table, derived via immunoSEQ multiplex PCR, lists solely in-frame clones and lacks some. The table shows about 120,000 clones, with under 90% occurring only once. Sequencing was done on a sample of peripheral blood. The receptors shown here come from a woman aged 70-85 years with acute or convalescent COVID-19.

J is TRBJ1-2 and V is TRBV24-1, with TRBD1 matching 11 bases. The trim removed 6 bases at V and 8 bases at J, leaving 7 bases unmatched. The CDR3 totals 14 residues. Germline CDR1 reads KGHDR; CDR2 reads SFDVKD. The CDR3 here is CATSSDRGPSGYTF. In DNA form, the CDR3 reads TGTGCCACCAGTTCGGACAGGGGGCCTTCCGGCTACACCTTC.

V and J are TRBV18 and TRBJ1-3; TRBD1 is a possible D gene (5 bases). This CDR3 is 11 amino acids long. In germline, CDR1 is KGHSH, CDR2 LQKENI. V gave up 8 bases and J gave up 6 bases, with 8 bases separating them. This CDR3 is CASQGVNTIYF. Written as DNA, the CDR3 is TGTGCCAGCCAAGGGGTAAACACCATATATTTT.

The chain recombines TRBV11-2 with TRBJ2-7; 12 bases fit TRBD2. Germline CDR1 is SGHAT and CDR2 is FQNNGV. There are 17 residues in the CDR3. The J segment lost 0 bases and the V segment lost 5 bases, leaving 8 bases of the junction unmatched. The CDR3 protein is CASSVGLAGISSYEQYV. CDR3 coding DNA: TGTGCCAGCAGCGTAGGACTAGCGGGGATTAGCTCCTACGAGCAGTACGTC.

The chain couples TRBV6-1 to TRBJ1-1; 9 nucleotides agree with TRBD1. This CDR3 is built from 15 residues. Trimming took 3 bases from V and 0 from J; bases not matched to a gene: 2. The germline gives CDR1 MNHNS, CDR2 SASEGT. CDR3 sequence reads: CASSDTGGLNTEAFF. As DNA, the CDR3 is TGTGCCAGCAGTGATACAGGGGGCTTGAACACTGAAGCTTTCTTT.

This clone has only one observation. DNA for the CDR3: TGTGCCAGCAGCCAGACAGGGGGCTCTCAGCCCCAGCATTTT. Amino acids: CASSQTGGSQPQHF. J is TRBJ1-5 and V is TRBV3-1 (or the pseudogene TRBV3-2); 10 bases match TRBD1. The junction had 2 bases not matched to a gene; V was cut back by 3 bases and J by 6 bases. The CDR3 has 14 amino acids. CDR1 and CDR2 from the germline V gene are LGHDT and YNNKEL (reference sequence).

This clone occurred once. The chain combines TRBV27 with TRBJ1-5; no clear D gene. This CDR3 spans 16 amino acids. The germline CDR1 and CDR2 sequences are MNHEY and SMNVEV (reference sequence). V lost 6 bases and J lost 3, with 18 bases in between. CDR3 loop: CASSWGEREYNQPQHF. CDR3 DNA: TGTGCCAGCAGCTGGGGAGAACGTGAGTACAATCAGCCCCAGCATTTT.

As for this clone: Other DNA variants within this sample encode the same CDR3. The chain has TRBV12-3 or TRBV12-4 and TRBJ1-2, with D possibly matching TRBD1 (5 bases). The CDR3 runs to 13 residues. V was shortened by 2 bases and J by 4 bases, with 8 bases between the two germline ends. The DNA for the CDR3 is TGTGCCAGCAGTTTAAGGGGTGGCTATGGCTACACCTTC. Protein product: CASSLRGGYGYTF.

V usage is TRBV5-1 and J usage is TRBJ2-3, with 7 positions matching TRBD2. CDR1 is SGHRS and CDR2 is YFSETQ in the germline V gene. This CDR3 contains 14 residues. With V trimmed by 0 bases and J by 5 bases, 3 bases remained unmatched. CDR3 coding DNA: TGCGCCAGCAGCTTGGAGCGGGGTGAAGATACGCAGTATTTT. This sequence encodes CASSLERGEDTQYF.

CDR3 sequence: CASSLNRGNTEAFF. CDR3 in DNA: TGTGCCAGCAGCCTAAACAGGGGGAACACTGAAGCTTTCTTT. The chain is built from TRBV3-1 (or the pseudogene TRBV3-2) and TRBJ1-1, with 7 bases matching TRBD1. The CDR3 totals 14 residues. V shed 4 bases, J shed 1 base, and the junction held 3 bases outside the gene matches. CDR1 is LGHDT and CDR2 is YNNKEL in the germline V gene (reference sequence).

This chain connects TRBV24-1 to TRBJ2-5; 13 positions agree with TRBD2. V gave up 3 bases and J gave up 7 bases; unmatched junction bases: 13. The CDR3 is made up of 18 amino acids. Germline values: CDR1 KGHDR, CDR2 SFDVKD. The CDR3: CATSDPKPGTSGEGTQYF. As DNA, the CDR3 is TGTGCCACCAGTGATCCGAAACCCGGGACTAGCGGGGAAGGGACCCAGTACTTC.

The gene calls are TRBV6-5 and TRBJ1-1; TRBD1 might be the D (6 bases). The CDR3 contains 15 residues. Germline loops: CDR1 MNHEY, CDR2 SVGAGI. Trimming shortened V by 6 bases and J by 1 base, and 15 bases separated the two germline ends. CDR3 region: CASRAGTSGNTEAFF. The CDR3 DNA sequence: TGTGCCAGCAGGGCTGGGACATCTGGGAACACTGAAGCTTTCTTT.

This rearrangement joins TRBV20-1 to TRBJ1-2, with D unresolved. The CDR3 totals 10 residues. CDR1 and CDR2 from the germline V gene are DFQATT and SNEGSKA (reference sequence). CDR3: CRALGDGYTF. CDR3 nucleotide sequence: TGCAGAGCCTTAGGAGACGGCTACACCTTC.

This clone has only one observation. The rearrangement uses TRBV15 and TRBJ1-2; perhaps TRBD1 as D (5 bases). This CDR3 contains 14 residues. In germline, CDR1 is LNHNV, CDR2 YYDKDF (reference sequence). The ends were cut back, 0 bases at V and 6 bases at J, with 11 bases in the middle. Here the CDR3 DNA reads TGTGCCACCAGCAGAGATCGGCAGGGTCATGGCTACACCTTC. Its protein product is CATSRDRQGHGYTF.

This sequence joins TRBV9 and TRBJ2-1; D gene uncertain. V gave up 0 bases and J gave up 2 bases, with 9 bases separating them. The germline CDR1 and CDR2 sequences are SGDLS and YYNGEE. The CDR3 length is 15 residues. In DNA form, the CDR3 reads TGTGCCAGCAGCGTAGGGGTCCGGGCCTACAATGAGCAGTTCTTC. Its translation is CASSVGVRAYNEQFF.

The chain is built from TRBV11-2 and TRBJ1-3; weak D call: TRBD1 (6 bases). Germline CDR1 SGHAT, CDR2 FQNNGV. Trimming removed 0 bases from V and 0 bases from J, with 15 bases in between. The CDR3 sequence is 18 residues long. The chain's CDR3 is CASSLEPDTGFSGNTIYF. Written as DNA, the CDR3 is TGTGCCAGCAGCTTAGAACCCGATACAGGGTTCTCTGGAAACACCATATATTTT.

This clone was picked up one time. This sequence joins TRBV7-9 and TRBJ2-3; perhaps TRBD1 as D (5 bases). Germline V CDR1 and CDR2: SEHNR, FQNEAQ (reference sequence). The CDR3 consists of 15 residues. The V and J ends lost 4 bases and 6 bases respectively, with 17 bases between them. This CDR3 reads CASSSFFAGSDTQYF. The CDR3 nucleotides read TGTGCCAGCAGCTCCTTTTTCGCAGGGTCGGATACGCAGTATTTT.

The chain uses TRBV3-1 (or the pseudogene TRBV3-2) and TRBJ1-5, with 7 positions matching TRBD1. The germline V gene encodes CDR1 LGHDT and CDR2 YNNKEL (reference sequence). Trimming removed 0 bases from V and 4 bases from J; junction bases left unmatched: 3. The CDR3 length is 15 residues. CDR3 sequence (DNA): TGTGCCAGCAGCCAAGACTCGGGACAGAATCAGCCCCAGCATTTT. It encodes CASSQDSGQNQPQHF.

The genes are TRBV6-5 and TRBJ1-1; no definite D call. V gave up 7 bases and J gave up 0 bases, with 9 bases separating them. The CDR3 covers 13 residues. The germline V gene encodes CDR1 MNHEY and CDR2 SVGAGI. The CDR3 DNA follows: TGTGCCAGCAATCCGTTTCTGAACACTGAAGCTTTCTTT. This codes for CASNPFLNTEAFF.

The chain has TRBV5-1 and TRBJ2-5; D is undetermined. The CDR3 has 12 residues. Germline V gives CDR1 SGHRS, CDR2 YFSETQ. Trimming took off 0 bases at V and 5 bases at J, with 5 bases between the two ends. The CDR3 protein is CASSLDMETQYF. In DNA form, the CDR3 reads TGCGCCAGCAGCTTGGATATGGAGACCCAGTACTTC.

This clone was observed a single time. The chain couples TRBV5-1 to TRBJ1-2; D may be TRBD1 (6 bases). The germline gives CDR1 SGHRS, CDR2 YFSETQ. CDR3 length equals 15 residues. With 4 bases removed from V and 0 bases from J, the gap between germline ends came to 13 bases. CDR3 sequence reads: CASSRETGTNYGYTF. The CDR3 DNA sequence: TGCGCCAGCAGCCGGGAAACAGGGACTAACTATGGCTACACCTTC.

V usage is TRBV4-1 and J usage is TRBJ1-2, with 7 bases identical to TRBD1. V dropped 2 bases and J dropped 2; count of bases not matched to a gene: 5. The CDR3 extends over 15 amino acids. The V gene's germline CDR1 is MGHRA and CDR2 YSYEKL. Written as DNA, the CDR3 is TGCGCCAGCAGCCAAACGGACAGGACGAACTATGGCTACACCTTC. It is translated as CASSQTDRTNYGYTF.

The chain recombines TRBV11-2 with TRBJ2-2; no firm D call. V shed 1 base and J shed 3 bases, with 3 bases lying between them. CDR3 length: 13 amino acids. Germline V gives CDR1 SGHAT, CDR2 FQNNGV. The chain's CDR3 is CASSLVDTGELFF. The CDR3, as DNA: TGTGCCAGCAGCTTAGTAGACACCGGGGAGCTGTTTTTT.

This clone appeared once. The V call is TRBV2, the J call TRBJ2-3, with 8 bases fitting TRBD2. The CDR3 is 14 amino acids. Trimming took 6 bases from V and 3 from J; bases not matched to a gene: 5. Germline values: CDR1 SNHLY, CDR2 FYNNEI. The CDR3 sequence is CASRASGGTDTQYF. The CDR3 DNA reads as TGTGCCAGCAGGGCAAGCGGGGGAACAGATACGCAGTATTTT.

The CDR3 DNA follows: TGTGCCACCAGTGATTCCGCCGGACAGCTTTACCTTTCACCCCTCCACTTT. This codes for CATSDSAGQLYLSPLHF. This rearrangement joins TRBV24-1 to TRBJ1-6, with a weak D call TRBD1 (6 bases). Deletions cut 2 bases from V and 9 bases from J, with 19 bases between. Germline CDR1 reads KGHDR; CDR2 reads SFDVKD. This CDR3 region has 17 residues.

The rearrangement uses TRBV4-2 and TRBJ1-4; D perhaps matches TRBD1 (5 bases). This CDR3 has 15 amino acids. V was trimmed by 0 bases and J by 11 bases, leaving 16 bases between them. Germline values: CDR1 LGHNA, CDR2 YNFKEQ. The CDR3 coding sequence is TGTGCCAGCAGCCAAGATGTCGACAGATCGATGAAACTGTTTTTT. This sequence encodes CASSQDVDRSMKLFF.

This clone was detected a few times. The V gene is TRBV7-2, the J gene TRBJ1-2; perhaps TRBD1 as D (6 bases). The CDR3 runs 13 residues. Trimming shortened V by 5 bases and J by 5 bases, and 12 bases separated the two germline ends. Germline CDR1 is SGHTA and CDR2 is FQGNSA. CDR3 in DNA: TGTGCCAGCAGCAACGGACAGATTTATGGCTACACCTTC. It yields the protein CASSNGQIYGYTF.

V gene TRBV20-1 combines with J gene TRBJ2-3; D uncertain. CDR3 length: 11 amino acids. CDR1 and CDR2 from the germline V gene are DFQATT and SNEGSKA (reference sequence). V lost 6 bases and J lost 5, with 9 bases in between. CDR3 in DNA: TGCAGTGCCAACGGTGGAGATACGCAGTATTTT. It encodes CSANGGDTQYF.